The present T cell receptor beta chain was sequenced within a study of T cell changes during pregnancy in multiple sclerosis. This CDR3 comprises 14 residues. Per germline, CDR1 SGHTA and CDR2 FQGNSA. Trimming removed 2 bases from V and 0 bases from J, with 6 bases in between. Generated by immunoSEQ multiplex PCR, the TCRdb table keeps only in-frame clones and is missing some. The top ten hold about 0.5% of the sample, which has around 40,000 clones, about 91% seen once. The clonotype was recovered from a female donor in good health, enrolled as a control in a pregnancy study. The material sequenced was CD4+ T cells from peripheral blood mononuclear cells, taken in the second trimester of pregnancy. The chain uses TRBV7-2 and TRBJ2-3; no clear D. CDR3 sequence: CASSLSSSTDTQYF. In DNA form, the CDR3 reads TGTGCCAGCAGCTTATCGTCTAGCACAGATACGCAGTATTTT.